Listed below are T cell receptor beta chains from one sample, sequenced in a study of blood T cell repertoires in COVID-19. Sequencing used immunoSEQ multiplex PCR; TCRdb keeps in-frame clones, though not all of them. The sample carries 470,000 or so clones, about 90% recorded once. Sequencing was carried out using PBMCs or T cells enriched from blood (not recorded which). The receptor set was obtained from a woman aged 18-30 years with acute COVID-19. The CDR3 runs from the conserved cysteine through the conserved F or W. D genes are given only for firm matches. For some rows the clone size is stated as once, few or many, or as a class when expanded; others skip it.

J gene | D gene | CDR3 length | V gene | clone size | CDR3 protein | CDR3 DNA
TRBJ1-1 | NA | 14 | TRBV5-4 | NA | CASRGGVANTEAFF | TGTGCCAGCAGGGGGGGGGTTGCGAACACTGAAGCTTTCTTT
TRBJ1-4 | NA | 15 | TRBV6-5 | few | CASSNEGATNEKLFF | TGTGCCAGCAGTAACGAGGGGGCAACTAATGAAAAACTGTTTTTT
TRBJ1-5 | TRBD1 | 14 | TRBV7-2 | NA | CASSLDRVDQPQHF | TGTGCCAGCAGCCTGGACAGGGTGGATCAGCCCCAGCATTTT
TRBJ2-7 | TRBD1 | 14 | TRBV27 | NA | CASSWGQEIYEQYF | TGTGCCAGCTCCTGGGGACAGGAAATTTACGAGCAGTACTTC
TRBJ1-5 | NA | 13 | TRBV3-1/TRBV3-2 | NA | CASSQSPGQPQHF | TGTGCCAGCAGCCAATCACCCGGTCAGCCCCAGCATTTT
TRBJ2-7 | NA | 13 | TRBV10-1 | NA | CASSEPIRGHQYF | TGCGCCAGCAGTGAACCGATTCGAGGTCACCAGTACTTC
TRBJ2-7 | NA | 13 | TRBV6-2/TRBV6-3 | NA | CASSFQGNYEQYF | TGTGCCAGCAGTTTCCAGGGGAACTACGAGCAGTACTTC
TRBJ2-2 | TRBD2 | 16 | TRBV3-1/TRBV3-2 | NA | CASSQKAGTNTGELFF | TGTGCCAGCAGCCAAAAAGCGGGAACGAACACCGGGGAGCTGTTTTTT
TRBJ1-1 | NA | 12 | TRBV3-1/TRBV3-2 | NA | CASSRSTGEAFF | TGTGCCAGCAGCCGCTCGACCGGGGAAGCTTTCTTT
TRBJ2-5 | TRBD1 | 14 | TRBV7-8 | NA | CASSETGGRETQYF | TGTGCCAGCAGCGAGACAGGGGGCCGGGAGACCCAGTACTTC
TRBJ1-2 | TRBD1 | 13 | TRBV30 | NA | CAFRDRGDYGYTF | TGTGCCTTCCGGGACAGGGGAGACTATGGCTACACCTTC
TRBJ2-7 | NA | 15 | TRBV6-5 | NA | CASSYSRGSSYEQYF | TGTGCCAGCAGTTACTCGCGTGGGAGCTCCTACGAGCAGTACTTC
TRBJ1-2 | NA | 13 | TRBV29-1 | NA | CSAGQLINYGYTF | TGCAGCGCTGGACAGTTAATCAACTATGGCTACACCTTC
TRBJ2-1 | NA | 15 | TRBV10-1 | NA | CASSQGGVPYNEQFF | TGCGCCAGCAGCCAGGGGGGCGTCCCTTACAATGAGCAGTTCTTC
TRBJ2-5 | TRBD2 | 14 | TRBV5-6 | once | CASSSGLAQETQYF | TGTGCCAGCAGCTCCGGACTAGCCCAAGAGACCCAGTACTTC
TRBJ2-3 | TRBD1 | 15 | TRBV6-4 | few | CASSGTGGAEDTQYF | TGTGCCAGCAGTGGGACAGGGGGCGCGGAAGATACGCAGTATTTT
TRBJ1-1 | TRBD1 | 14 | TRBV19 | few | CASSPLDRGNLAFF | TGTGCCAGTAGTCCCCTCGACAGGGGGAATCTGGCTTTCTTT
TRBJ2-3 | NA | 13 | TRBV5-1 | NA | CASSVGHTDTQYF | TGCGCCAGCAGCGTCGGACACACAGATACGCAGTATTTT
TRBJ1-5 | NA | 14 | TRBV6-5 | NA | CASSYSGEDQPQHF | TGTGCCAGCAGTTACAGCGGGGAGGATCAGCCCCAGCATTTT